The 3 T cell receptor beta chains in this list originate from one sample, sequenced in a study of blood T cell repertoires in COVID-19. Repertoires were generated with immunoSEQ multiplex PCR, while TCRdb's copy carries only in-frame clones and drops some. This table has about 280,000 clones, around nine tenths appearing once. Sequencing was performed on PBMCs or T cells enriched from blood (not recorded which). The receptors here all came from a woman aged 40 to 50 who had recovered from COVID-19.

The chain has TRBV10-3 and TRBJ2-1; 9 bases align to TRBD1. CDR1 and CDR2 (germline): ENHRY, SYGVKD. The CDR3 has 15 amino acids. After removal of 5 bases from V and 3 bases from J, the junction contained 5 bases not matched to a gene. DNA of the CDR3: TGTGCCATCAGTTCAGGACAGGGGCGCTACAATGAGCAGTTCTTC. It encodes CAISSGQGRYNEQFF.

This chain links TRBV12-3 or TRBV12-4 with TRBJ2-6; D is ambiguous. V was shortened by 6 bases and J by 0 bases, with 3 bases between the two germline ends. This CDR3 is built from 13 residues. The CDR3 here is CASRYSGANVLTF. The CDR3 DNA reads as TGTGCCAGCAGATACTCTGGGGCCAACGTCCTGACTTTC.

The chain carries TRBV28 and TRBJ1-4; perhaps TRBD1 as D (6 bases). Trimming pared 6 bases from V and 0 bases from J, leaving 26 bases between. This CDR3 is built from 20 residues. Per the germline V gene, CDR1 is MDHEN and CDR2 is SYDVKM. The CDR3 here is CASSLPVASGTSATNEKLFF. The DNA for the CDR3 is TGTGCCAGCAGCCTGCCTGTGGCCTCCGGGACAAGCGCAACTAATGAAAAACTGTTTTTT.